Listed below are T cell receptor beta chains from one sample, sequenced in a study of shared clonotypes between healthy human individuals. Profiling relied on immunoSEQ multiplex PCR, and the TCRdb table lists in-frame clones only, not all of them. This sample carries approximately 1,500,000 clones, 95% to 99% of them seen once, and the ten largest clones take roughly 0.45%. Material for sequencing was naive CD4+ T cells sorted from blood. The receptors originated from a young man in good health. The conserved cysteine and the conserved F or W are not part of the CDR3 here.

V | length | CDR3
TRBV29-1 | 12 | SVEGRDRRTEAF
TRBV11-2 | 9 | ASSNRWARF
TRBV28 | 14 | ASKIPGRSSTDTQY
TRBV2 | 11 | ASRLDGGQPQH
TRBV10-3 | 13 | AIASGIVGNNEQF
TRBV5-1 | 12 | ASSWDRGPYGYT
TRBV7-3 | 11 | ASSGDRGNEAF
TRBV28 | 12 | ASSALGAGETQY
TRBV29-1 | 11 | SVELVVQETQY
TRBV5-1 | 12 | ASSLGPLNTEAF
TRBV5-4 | 12 | ASSLEGPRGEQF
TRBV7-9 | 11 | ASSPSGSETQY
TRBV7-2 | 9 | ASSLQGEQY
TRBV2 | 11 | ASRRTGSYEQY
TRBV7-9 | 15 | ASSRTSGRAGVLEQF
TRBV7-2 | 11 | ASSLVKGQPQH
TRBV30 | 12 | AWRAGTKKDGYT
TRBV5-1 | 13 | ASSTGTGFEETQY
TRBV5-4 | 12 | ASSLSGILGEQY
TRBV10-3 | 10 | AIKDPNTEAF